The entry that follows covers one T cell receptor (beta chain) sequence. Its antigen is as yet unknown. The V gene's germline CDR1 is SGHNT and CDR2 YENEEA. This CDR3 contains 12 residues. This record comes from a study of cytomegalovirus exposure and HLA in healthy donors. General study points: In the 120 validation repertoires, about 94% of cluster scores exceeded 0, per a later analysis.

This table comes from immunoSEQ multiplex PCR, and its TCRdb copy is limited to in-frame clones, with some not included. This table has roughly 270,000 clones, roughly 88% appearing once. The origin of this receptor is a woman under 30 in good health and CMV-seronegative. The sample taken for sequencing was PBMCs. V gene TRBV11-3 combines with J gene TRBJ1-5; D remains unclear. The CDR3 sequence: CALSNSNQPQHF. CDR3 nucleotide sequence: TGTGCGCTGTCTAATAGCAATCAGCCCCAGCATTTT.